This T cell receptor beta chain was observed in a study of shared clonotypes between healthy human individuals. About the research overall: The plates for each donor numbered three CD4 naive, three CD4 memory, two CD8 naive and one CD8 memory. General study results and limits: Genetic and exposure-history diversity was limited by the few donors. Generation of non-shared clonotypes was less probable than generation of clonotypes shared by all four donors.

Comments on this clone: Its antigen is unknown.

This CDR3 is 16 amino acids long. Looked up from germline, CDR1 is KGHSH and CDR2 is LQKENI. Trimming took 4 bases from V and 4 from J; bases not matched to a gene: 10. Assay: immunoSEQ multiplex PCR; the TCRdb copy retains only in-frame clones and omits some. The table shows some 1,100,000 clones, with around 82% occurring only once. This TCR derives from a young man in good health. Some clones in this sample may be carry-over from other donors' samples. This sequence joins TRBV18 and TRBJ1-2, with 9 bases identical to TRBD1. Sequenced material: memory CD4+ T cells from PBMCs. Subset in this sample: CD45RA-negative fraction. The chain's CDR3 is CASSQGQGQDGYGYTF. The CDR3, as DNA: TGTGCCAGCTCACAAGGACAGGGGCAGGACGGCTATGGCTACACCTTC.